Sequencing of this T cell receptor (beta chain) was carried out in a study of T-cell memory formation after mild COVID-19. In the study overall: Largely donor-specific sequence clusters came from two donors. Findings and limits, study-wide: In pre-infection memory, a portion of responding clones appeared, which suggested that cross-reactive memory joined.

A single record per CDR3 protein comes from TCRdb applying MiXCR to the 5' RACE reads. Of 240,000 or so distinct CDR3 sequences listed, around 10% were seen once; the top ten hold 22%. Germline CDR1 and CDR2: SGHNT and YENEEA. This CDR3 is built from 18 residues. V trimming: 0 bases; J trimming: 6 bases; junction bases outside the gene matches: 11. Remarks on this clonotype: Its antigen is currently unknown.

The TCR sequence derives from a man aged 18 to 30 who had mild COVID-19 (a few samples of this study predate the infection). Cell type and time point are not known. This chain links TRBV11-3 with TRBJ2-1; 10 positions agree with TRBD2. The sample consisted of PBMCs or a T cell subset sorted from them (not recorded which). CDR3 nucleotides: TGTGCCAGCAGCTTAGATCAGGGAGGGACTAGCGCGGGCAATGAGCAGTTCTTC. It specifies CASSLDQGGTSAGNEQFF.